In this sample, the clone carrying this T cell receptor (beta chain) turned up a few times. Its antigen remains unknown. Trimming took 5 bases from V and 4 from J; bases not matched to a gene: 6. The CDR3 has 15 residues. Germline CDR1 ENHRY, CDR2 SYGVKD. This specimen belongs to a study of response to subunit inactivated influenza vaccine. TCRdb fed the RT-PCR reads into MiXCR, producing one record per CDR3 protein. Found here are 300,000 to 350,000 distinct CDR3 sequences, about a fifth of them singletons; the top ten hold roughly a tenth. Broader study findings: It was the authors' suggestion that each seasonal influenza vaccination recruits few new T cells.

The receptor comes from a man aged 45 to 70 who received an inactivated influenza vaccine. The genes are TRBV10-3 and TRBJ1-4; 8 nucleotides align to TRBD1. The material was PBMCs from blood, obtained 21 months after vaccination. For the CDR3, the DNA is TGTGCCATCAGTATATCAGGGGGCATTAATGAAAAACTGTTTTTT. Its protein product is CAISISGGINEKLFF.